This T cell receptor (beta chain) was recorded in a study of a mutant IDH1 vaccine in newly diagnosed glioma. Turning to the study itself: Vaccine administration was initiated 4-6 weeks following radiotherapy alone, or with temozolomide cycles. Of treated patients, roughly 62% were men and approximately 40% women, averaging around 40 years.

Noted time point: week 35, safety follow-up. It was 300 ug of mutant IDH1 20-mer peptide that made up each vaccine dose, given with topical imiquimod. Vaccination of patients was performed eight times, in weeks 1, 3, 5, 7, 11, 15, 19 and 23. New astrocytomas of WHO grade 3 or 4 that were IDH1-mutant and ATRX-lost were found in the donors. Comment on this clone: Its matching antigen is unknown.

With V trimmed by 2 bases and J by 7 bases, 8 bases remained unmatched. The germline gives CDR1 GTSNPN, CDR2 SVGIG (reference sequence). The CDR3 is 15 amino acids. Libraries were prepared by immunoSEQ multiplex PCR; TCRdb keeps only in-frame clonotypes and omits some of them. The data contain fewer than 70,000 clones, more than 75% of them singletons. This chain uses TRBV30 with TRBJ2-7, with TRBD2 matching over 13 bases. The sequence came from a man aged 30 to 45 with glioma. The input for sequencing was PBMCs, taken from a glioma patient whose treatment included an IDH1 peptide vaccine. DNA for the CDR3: TGTGCCTGGAGTATAACTAGCGGGGGGGAGGGAGAGCAGTACTTC. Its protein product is CAWSITSGGEGEQYF.